The TCR beta chain under discussion was sequenced for a study of blood T cell repertoires in COVID-19. Study-wide context: COVID-19 samples collected from the United States, Italy and Spain covered acute and convalescent phases. PBMCs, B-cell-depleted T cells, or T cells provided the cDNA or gDNA that made up the material.

In the original processing: Cell counts per sample came from amplifying reference gene primers. Libraries were prepared by immunoSEQ multiplex PCR; TCRdb keeps only in-frame clonotypes and omits some of them. The V and J calls and clone size are taken from that table; D and trimming were inferred from the DNA. The table shows approximately 360,000 clones, with almost 90% occurring only once. Sequencing input: peripheral blood. The clonotype originates from a man aged 18 to 35 with active or convalescent COVID-19.

The CDR3 nucleotides read TGTGCCAGCAGTGACACTAATCAGCCCCAGCATTTT. This sequence encodes CASSDTNQPQHF. The J gene is TRBJ1-5, the V gene TRBV25-1; D remains unclear. Trimming shortened V by 3 bases and J by 4 bases, and 4 bases separated the two germline ends. CDR1 is MGHDK, CDR2 SYGVNS, per germline. This CDR3 comprises 12 residues.